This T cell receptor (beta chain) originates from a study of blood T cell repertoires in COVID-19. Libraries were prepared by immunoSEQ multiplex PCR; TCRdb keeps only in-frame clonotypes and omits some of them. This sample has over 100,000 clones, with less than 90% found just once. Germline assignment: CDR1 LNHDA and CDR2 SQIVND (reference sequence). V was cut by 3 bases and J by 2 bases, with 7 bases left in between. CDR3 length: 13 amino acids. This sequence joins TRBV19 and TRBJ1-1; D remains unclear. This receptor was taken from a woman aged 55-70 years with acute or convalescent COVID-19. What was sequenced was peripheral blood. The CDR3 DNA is TGTGCCAGTAGTATTGAAGCAAACACTGAAGCTTTCTTT. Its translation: CASSIEANTEAFF.